Described below is a single TCR beta chain sequence and its context. Antigen: not known. Sequencing used immunoSEQ multiplex PCR; TCRdb keeps in-frame clones, though not all of them. The table includes around 86,000 clones, 90% to 95% detected once. The sample originates from a study of Tregs in tolerant kidney transplant recipients. Study conclusions and caveats: Some patients' samples used different primers over time, so nucleotide sequences weren't comparable. Donor-specific Treg expansion exceeded global Treg expansion in tolerant patients, suggesting antigen drive. Tregs expanded with activated donor B cells seemed most donor-specific.

Recipients received nonmyeloablative bone marrow transplants from related graft donors, with transient mixed chimerism. This receptor was obtained from a human patient who received a combined kidney and bone marrow transplant. The graft donor may account for some of the T cells. The sample consisted of CD4+ T cells from blood (PBMCs), taken 24 months after the transplant.

CDR3 residues: CASQQGKNTEAFF. DNA of the CDR3: TGTGCCAGCCAGCAGGGAAAAAACACTGAAGCTTTCTTT. The chain combines TRBV6-1 with TRBJ1-1; D is possibly TRBD1 (5 bases). Germline CDR1 and CDR2: MNHNS and SASEGT. V was pared by 8 bases and J by 2 bases, with 12 bases between. The CDR3 has 13 amino acids.